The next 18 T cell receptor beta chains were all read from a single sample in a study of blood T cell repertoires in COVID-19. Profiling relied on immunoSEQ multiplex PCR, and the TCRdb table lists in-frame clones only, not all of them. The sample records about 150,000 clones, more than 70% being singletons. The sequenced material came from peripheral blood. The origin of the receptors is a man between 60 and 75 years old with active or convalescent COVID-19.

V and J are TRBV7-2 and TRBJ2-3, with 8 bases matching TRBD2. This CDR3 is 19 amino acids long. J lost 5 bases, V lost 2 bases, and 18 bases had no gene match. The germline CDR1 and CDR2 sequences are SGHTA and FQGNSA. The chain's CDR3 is CASSLSAGGRGALRDTQYF. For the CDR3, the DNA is TGTGCCAGCAGCTTATCGGCGGGGGGACGGGGGGCCCTGCGAGATACGCAGTATTTT.

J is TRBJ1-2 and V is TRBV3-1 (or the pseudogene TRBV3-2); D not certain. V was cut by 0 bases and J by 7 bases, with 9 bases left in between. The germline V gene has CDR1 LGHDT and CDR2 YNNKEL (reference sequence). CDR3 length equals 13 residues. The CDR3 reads CASSQDPGSGYTF. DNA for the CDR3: TGTGCCAGCAGCCAAGATCCGGGGTCTGGCTACACCTTC.

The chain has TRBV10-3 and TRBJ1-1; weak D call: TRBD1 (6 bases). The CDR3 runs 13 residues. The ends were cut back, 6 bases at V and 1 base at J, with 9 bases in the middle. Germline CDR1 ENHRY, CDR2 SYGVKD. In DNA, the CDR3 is TGTGCCATCAGGGGGGCCCCGAACACTGAAGCTTTCTTT. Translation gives CAIRGAPNTEAFF.

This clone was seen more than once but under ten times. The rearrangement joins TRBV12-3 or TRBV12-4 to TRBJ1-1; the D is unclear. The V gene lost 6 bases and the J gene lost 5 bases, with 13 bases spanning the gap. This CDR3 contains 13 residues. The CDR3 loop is CASSPVGGTEAFF. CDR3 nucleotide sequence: TGTGCCAGCAGCCCGGTGGGCGGGACTGAAGCTTTCTTT.

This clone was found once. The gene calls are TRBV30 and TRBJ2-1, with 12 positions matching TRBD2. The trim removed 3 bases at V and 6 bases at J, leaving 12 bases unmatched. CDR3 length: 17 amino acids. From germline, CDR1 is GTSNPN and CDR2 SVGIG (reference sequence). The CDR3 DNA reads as TGTGCCTGGAGCGCAGAGCCGACTAGCGGGAGAAGCAATGAGCAGTTCTTC. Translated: CAWSAEPTSGRSNEQFF.

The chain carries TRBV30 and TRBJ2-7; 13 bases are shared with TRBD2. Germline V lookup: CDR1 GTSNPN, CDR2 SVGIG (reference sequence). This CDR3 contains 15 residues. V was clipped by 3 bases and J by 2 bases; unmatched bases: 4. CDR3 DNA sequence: TGTGCCTGGAGGACCGGGACTAGCGGGACCTACGAGCAGTACTTC. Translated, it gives CAWRTGTSGTYEQYF.

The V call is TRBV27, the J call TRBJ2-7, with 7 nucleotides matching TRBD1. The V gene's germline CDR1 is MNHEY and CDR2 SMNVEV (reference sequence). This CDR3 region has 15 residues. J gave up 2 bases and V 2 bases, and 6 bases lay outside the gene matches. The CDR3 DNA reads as TGTGCCAGCAGTTTACTTGGGACAGCCCCCTACGAGCAGTACTTC. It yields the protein CASSLLGTAPYEQYF.

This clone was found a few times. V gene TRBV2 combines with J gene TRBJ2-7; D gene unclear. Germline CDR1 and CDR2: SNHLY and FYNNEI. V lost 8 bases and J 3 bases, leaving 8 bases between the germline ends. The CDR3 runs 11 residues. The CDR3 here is CASGLIYEQYF. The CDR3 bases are TGTGCCAGCGGGCTCATCTACGAGCAGTACTTC.

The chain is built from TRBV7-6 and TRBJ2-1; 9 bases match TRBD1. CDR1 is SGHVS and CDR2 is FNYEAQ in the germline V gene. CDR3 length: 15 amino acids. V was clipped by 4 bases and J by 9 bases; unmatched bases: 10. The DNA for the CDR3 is TGTGCCAGCAGCTCCCCCGGACAGGGGATTGCTGAGCAGTTCTTC. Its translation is CASSSPGQGIAEQFF.

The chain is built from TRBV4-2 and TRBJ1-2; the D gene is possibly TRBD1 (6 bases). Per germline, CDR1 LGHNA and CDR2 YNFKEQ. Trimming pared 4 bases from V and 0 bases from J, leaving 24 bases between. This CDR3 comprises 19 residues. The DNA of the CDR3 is TGTGCCAGCAGCCCCGGGGGGGGCTCTACTACTACAGCTAACTATGGCTACACCTTC. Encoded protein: CASSPGGGSTTTANYGYTF.

The chain's CDR3 is CASSLSGTGGRWGEQYF. CDR3 bases: TGTGCCAGCAGCTTAAGCGGAACCGGGGGTCGGTGGGGCGAGCAGTACTTC. J is TRBJ2-7 and V is TRBV7-9, with D possibly being TRBD2 (6 bases). V lost 2 bases, J lost 6 bases, and 23 bases lay in between. This CDR3 comprises 17 residues. The germline CDR1 and CDR2 sequences are SEHNR and FQNEAQ (reference sequence).

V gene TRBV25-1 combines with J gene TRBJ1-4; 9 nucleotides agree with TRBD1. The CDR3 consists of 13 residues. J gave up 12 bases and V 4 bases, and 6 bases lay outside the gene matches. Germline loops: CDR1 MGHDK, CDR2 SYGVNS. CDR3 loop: CASSVGTGFELFF. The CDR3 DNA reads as TGTGCCAGCAGTGTCGGGACAGGGTTCGAACTGTTTTTT.

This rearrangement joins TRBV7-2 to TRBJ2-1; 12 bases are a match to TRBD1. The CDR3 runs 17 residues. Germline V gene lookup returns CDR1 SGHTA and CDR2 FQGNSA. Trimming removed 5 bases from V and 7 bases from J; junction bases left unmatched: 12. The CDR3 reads CASSESPGQGAGNEQFF. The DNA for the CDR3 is TGTGCCAGCAGCGAATCACCGGGACAGGGGGCGGGAAATGAGCAGTTCTTC.

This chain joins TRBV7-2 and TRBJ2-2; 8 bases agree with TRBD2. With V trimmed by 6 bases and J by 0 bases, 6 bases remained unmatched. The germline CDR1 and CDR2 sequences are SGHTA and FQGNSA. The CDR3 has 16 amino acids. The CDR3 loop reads CASRLGGLANTGELFF. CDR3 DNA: TGTGCCAGCAGGCTGGGGGGACTAGCGAACACCGGGGAGCTGTTTTTT. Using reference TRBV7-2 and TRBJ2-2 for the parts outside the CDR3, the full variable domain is GAGVSQSPSNKVTEKGKDVELRCDPISGHTALYWYRQSLGQGLEFLIYFQGNSAPDKSGLPSDRFSAERTGGSVSTLTIQRTQQEDSAVYLCASRLGGLANTGELFFGEGSRLTVL.

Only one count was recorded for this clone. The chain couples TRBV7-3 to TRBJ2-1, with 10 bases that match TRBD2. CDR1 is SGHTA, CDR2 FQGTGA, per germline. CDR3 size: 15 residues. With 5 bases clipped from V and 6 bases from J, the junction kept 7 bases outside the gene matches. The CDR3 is CASSVSSGSGNEQFF. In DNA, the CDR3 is TGTGCCAGCAGCGTCTCTAGCGGGAGCGGCAATGAGCAGTTCTTC.

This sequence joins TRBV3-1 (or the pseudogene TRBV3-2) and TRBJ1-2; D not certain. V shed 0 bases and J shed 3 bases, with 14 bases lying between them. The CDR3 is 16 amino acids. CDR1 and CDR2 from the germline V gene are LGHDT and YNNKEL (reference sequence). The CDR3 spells CASSQDLARSDYGYTF. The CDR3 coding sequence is TGTGCCAGCAGCCAAGATCTGGCCAGGTCCGACTATGGCTACACCTTC.

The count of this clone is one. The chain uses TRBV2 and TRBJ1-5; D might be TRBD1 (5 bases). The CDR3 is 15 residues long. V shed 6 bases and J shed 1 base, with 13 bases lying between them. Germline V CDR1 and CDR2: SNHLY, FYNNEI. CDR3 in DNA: TGTGCCAGCAGCCCCGAGGCAGGGAGCAATCAGCCCCAGCATTTT. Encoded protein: CASSPEAGSNQPQHF.

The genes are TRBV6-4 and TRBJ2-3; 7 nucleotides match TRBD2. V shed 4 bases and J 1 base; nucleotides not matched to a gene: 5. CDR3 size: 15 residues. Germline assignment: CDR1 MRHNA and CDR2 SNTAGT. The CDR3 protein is CASSATSAGTDTQYF. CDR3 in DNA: TGTGCCAGCAGTGCCACTAGCGCAGGCACAGATACGCAGTATTTT.